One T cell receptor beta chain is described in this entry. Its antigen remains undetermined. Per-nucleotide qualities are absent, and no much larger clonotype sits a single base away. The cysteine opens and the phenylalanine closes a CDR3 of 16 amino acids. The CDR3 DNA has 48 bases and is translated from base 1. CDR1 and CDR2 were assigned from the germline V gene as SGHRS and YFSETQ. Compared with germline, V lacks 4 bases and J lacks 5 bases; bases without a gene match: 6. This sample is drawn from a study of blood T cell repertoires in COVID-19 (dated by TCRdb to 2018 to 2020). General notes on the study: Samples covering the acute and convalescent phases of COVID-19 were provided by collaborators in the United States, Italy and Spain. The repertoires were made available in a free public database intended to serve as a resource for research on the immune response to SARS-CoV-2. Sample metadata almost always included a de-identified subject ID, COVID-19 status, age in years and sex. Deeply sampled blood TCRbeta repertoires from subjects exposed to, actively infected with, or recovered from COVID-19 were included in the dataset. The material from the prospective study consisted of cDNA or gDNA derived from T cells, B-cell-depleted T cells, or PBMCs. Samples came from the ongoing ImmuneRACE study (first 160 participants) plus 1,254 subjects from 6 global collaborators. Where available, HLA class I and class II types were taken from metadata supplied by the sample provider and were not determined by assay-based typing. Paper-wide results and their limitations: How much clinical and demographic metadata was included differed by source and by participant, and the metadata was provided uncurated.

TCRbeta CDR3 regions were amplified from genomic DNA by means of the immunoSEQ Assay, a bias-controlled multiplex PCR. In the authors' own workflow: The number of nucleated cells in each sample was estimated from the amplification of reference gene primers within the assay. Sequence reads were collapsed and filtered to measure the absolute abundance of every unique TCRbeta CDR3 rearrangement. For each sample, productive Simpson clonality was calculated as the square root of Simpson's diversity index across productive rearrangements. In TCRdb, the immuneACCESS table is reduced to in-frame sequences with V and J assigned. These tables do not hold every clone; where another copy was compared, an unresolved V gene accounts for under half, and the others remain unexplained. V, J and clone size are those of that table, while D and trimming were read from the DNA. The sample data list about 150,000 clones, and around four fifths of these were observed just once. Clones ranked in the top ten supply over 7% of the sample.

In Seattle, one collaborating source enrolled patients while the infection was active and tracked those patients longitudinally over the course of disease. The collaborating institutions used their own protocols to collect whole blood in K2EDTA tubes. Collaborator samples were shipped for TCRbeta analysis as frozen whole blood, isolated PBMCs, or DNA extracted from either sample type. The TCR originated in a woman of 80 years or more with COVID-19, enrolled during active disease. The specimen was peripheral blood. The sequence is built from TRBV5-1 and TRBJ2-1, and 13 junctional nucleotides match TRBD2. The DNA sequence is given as TGCGCCAGCAGCCCCGGGGGGACTAGCGGGGACAATGAGCAGTTCTTC. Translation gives CASSPGGTSGDNEQFF.